This TCR beta chain is from a study of blood T cell repertoires in COVID-19. The wider study: COVID-19 samples, acute and convalescent, were from the United States, Italy and Spain. From T cells, B-cell-depleted T cells, or PBMCs came the material, which was cDNA or gDNA.

Germline lookup yields CDR1 MNHNS and CDR2 SASEGT. The V end lost 3 bases, the J end lost 7 bases, and 10 bases lay between the germline ends. The CDR3 is 13 amino acids. In the authors' methods: By means of reference gene primer amplification, nucleated cell counts were estimated. The protocol was immunoSEQ multiplex PCR, while the TCRdb copy is restricted to in-frame clones and leaves out a portion. That table furnishes V, J and clone size, whereas the DNA furnished D and trimming. The sample has 60,000 or so clones, roughly 77% seen once; the top ten hold about 15%. The rearrangement links TRBV6-1 to TRBJ1-5, with a tentative D call TRBD1 (5 bases). The receptor was derived from a man of 80 years or more with acute or convalescent COVID-19. Sequenced: peripheral blood. The CDR3 reads CASSDRVGQPQHF. The CDR3 nucleotides read TGTGCCAGCAGTGACAGGGTTGGACAGCCCCAGCATTTT.